This record looks at one T cell receptor (beta chain) sequence and its context. Germline CDR1 reads SGHDT; CDR2 reads YYEEEE. The CDR3 contains 15 residues. Trimming cost V 2 bases and J 3 bases; bases outside gene matches: 3. This specimen belongs to a study of blood T cell repertoires in COVID-19. Study summary: Some COVID-19 samples were acute and others convalescent; all came from the United States, Italy and Spain.

Authors' data handling: Reference gene primer amplification in the assay estimated nucleated cell counts. The assay was immunoSEQ multiplex PCR, and TCRdb's table has in-frame clones only and misses some. The V and J calls and the clone size are those of that table, but D and trimming were determined from the DNA. The sample records tens of thousands of clones, 77% being singletons. This receptor was identified in a woman in her 70s with acute or convalescent COVID-19. The specimen was peripheral blood. V usage is TRBV5-6 and J usage is TRBJ2-7; 12 bases match TRBD1. CDR3 nucleotide sequence: TGTGCCAGCAGCTTCGGGACAGGGGGCTTCTACGAGCAGTACTTC. As protein: CASSFGTGGFYEQYF.